This T cell receptor beta chain is drawn from a study of OX40 agonist ivuxolimab in advanced cancers. At the level of the whole study: Ivuxolimab was a fully human IgG2 agonistic monoclonal antibody targeting the costimulatory receptor OX40 (CD134). Intravenous ivuxolimab was administered to patients every 2 weeks at six dose levels: 0.01, 0.1, 0.3, 1.5, 3 and 10 mg/kg. Of the 50 to 55 patients in dose escalation, around 19 had hepatocellular carcinoma, approximately 15 had melanoma, 9 had renal cell carcinoma and 9 had head and neck cancer. The dose-escalation cohort was about 86% male with a mean age of approximately 60 years, ranging from roughly 20 to 80. Prior anti-PD-1, anti-PD-L1 or anti-CTLA-4 therapy was permitted, and checkpoint inhibitors had been received by roughly two fifths of dose-escalation patients. Partial responses occurred in three dose-escalation patients: two with cutaneous melanoma and one with hepatocellular carcinoma. Peripheral TCRbeta sequencing aimed to test whether ivuxolimab altered TCR sequence diversity and caused clonal T-cell expansion. The paper describes the monotherapy dose-escalation part (N of about 52 patients) of the phase I trial of ivuxolimab. Broader findings and caveats from the paper: The antigen specificity of the clonally expanded peripheral T cells was not determined. Low levels of normalized T-cell clonal expansion were also seen in some nonresponding patients. In partial responders in the 0.1-3.0 mg/kg groups, normalized peripheral clonal expansion was found to be among the lowest, especially among CD8+ T cells. After ivuxolimab, CD8+ T cells had more expanded clones than CD4+ T cells on average. At doses from 0.1 to 3.0 mg/kg, clonal expansion was seen in both CD4+ and CD8+ blood T cells between baseline and week 6.

Patients with a history of autoimmune disease or receiving systemic immunosuppression were excluded from the trial. Peripheral blood for TCR sequencing was drawn from every dose cohort at baseline, at cycle 4 day 1 and at cycle 7 day 1. The samples were taken from a phase I, first-in-human, multicenter, open-label dose-escalation trial of ivuxolimab. Adults with locally advanced or metastatic melanoma, renal cell carcinoma, hepatocellular carcinoma or head and neck squamous cell carcinoma were enrolled in the trial. CD4+ and CD8+ T cells were sorted separately from peripheral blood before TCR sequencing. Here V drops 2 bases and J drops 8 bases, and the junction holds 8 bases not matched to any gene. The CDR3 sequence holds 15 residues, the cysteine and phenylalanine included. Only the CDR3 DNA is retained, 45 bases long and in frame from the first base. From a lookup of the germline V gene (reference sequence), CDR1 and CDR2 are SGHKS and YYEKEE.

The sample holds one count of this clone. The clone's antigen remains unknown. Nothing much larger sits one base from this clone, and base qualities are not available. Genomic DNA was isolated from the sorted cells so that the TCRbeta CDR3 region could be sequenced. The immunoSEQ Assay was used to sequence the TCRbeta CDR3 regions. TCRdb took over this immuneACCESS table, retaining in-frame rearrangements with V and J assigned. Such tables are incomplete; in checked studies, under half of the missing clones stem from an unresolved V gene, and the remainder is unexplained. The sample table contains approximately 57,000 clones; only one count was recorded for approximately 83% of them. The top ten hold 2.5% to 3.5% of the sample.

The receptor's source is an adult with an advanced solid tumor such as melanoma, head and neck, liver or kidney cancer. The sample was CD4+ or CD8+ T cells sorted from blood, taken in a trial of the OX40 agonist ivuxolimab. The rearranged segments are TRBV5-5 and TRBJ2-1, with 9 central nucleotides matching TRBD2. The CDR3 has the sequence CASSFDGLARDEQFF. Read as DNA, the sequence is TGTGCCAGCAGCTTTGACGGACTAGCGAGGGATGAGCAGTTCTTC.